The rows below give T cell receptor beta chains drawn from one sample of a study of blood T cell repertoires in COVID-19. TCRdb keeps only in-frame clones here, not all; method: immunoSEQ multiplex PCR. The profile shows 110,000 or so clones, roughly 84% of them singletons. Sequencing input: peripheral blood. The receptors were gathered from a man between 60 and 70 years old with acute or convalescent COVID-19. Each CDR3 is given with its conserved first and last residue.

J: TRBJ2-4
V: TRBV15
CDR3: CATSREGRGQSIQYF

J: TRBJ2-1
V: TRBV3-1/TRBV3-2
CDR3: CASSQALAGGADEQFF

J: TRBJ2-7
V: TRBV5-4
CDR3: CASTDLTLAGGPVDEQYF

J: TRBJ2-3
V: TRBV6-4
CDR3: CASSDSAGGSADTQYF

J: TRBJ2-3
V: TRBV7-3
CDR3: CASSLYPRGTSGTPSVADTQYF

J: TRBJ2-2
V: TRBV6-5
CDR3: CASVRGIGGGELFF

J: TRBJ2-2
V: TRBV6-6
CDR3: CASGTDRWTGELFF

J: TRBJ2-7
V: TRBV5-6
CDR3: CASSLRRFFSYEQYF

J: TRBJ2-7
V: TRBV30
CDR3: CAWSVWGGGDQYF

J: TRBJ2-5
V: TRBV6-2/TRBV6-3
CDR3: CASSYSRGLAPETQYF

J: TRBJ1-1
V: TRBV7-9
CDR3: CASSKPPGTPFIEAFF

J: TRBJ2-5
V: TRBV29-1
CDR3: CSVETVGGETQYF

J: TRBJ1-2
V: TRBV5-3
CDR3: CARSLSIRDSHRGYGYTF

J: TRBJ2-7
V: TRBV28
CDR3: CASSFPGFGQGGYEQYF

J: TRBJ1-2
V: TRBV12-3/TRBV12-4
CDR3: CASTRYGNYGYTF

J: TRBJ2-1
V: TRBV9
CDR3: CASSVGPSDEQFF

J: TRBJ2-1
V: TRBV7-3
CDR3: CASSLGQGRQAEQFF

J: TRBJ2-5
V: TRBV9
CDR3: CASSASGSLSETQYF

J: TRBJ1-2
V: TRBV6-5
CDR3: CASSYTRQGEGTF

J: TRBJ2-1
V: TRBV2
CDR3: CASSVWRAQTNEQFF

J: TRBJ1-2
V: TRBV29-1
CDR3: CSVDPGQGAGGYTF

J: TRBJ2-2
V: TRBV19
CDR3: CASSPYGGELFF

J: TRBJ2-7
V: TRBV28
CDR3: CASSSPWTVYEQYF

J: TRBJ1-1
V: TRBV5-1
CDR3: CASSGRGGGTEAFF